This TCR beta chain was documented in a study of blood T cell repertoires in COVID-19. Turning to the study itself: Acute-phase and convalescent COVID-19 samples originated in the United States, Italy and Spain. T cells, B-cell-depleted T cells, or PBMCs supplied cDNA or gDNA.

The CDR3 totals 16 residues. Looked up from germline, CDR1 is MDHEN and CDR2 is SYDVKM. The V end lost 6 bases, the J end lost 5 bases, and 20 bases lay between the germline ends. In the study's own analysis: Nucleated cell counts were estimated from reference gene primer amplification. Some clones are missing from TCRdb's copy, which holds only in-frame ones; the method was immunoSEQ multiplex PCR. Clone size and V and J calls were adopted from that table, with D and trimming inferred from the DNA. The sample records over 80,000 clones, 75% being singletons. This sequence joins TRBV28 and TRBJ1-5; TRBD1 might be the D (6 bases). This receptor was obtained from a woman aged 45-65 years with acute or convalescent COVID-19. Sequencing used peripheral blood. The CDR3 reads CASSGDTKPHHQPQHF. DNA of the CDR3: TGTGCCAGCAGCGGGGACACAAAACCCCACCATCAGCCCCAGCATTTT.